The entry below describes one T cell receptor (beta chain). The antigen is not known. With template switching, a universal primer site was added, and the cDNA carried unique molecular identifiers. TCRdb used MiXCR to reprocess the 5' RACE reads, holding one entry per CDR3 protein. The table has 200,000 to 300,000 distinct CDR3 sequences, approximately 7.9% seen once; the top ten hold roughly 5.4%. Every donor was a healthy Caucasian. The record originates from a study of identical twins. Study-level results: Out-of-frame beta chain sequences displayed weaker excess sharing between twins. The authors noted that invariant MAIT and iNKT cells could partly confound zero-insertion analyses.

The CDR3 consists of 16 residues. Per germline, CDR1 MNHNS and CDR2 SASEGT. V lost 3 bases and J 2 bases, leaving 15 bases between the germline ends. This sample was shared with a second study, whose subject was yellow fever vaccine responses in identical twins.

The TCR comes from a woman under 30 in good health. The V and J genes are TRBV6-1 and TRBJ2-3; no firm D call. The sequenced sample was CD8+ T cells sorted from blood. The CDR3 sequence: CASSDGSPLVTDTQYF. Here the CDR3 DNA reads TGTGCCAGCAGTGATGGCAGCCCTTTGGTCACAGATACGCAGTATTTT.